This T cell receptor beta chain is from a study of shared clonotypes between healthy human individuals. Study in general: Sampling drew on donors who were two women and a few men aged 18 to 49. Per donor, CD8 memory used one plate, CD8 naive used two, CD4 memory used three and CD4 naive used three. Overall study findings and caveats: Generation probabilities were higher for clonotypes shared across all four sorted-subset donors than for unshared ones.

The germline V and J ends were trimmed by 0 bases and 4 bases, with 11 bases remaining between them. The germline gives CDR1 KGHSH, CDR2 LQKENI. The length of the CDR3 is 15 residues. Turning to this clone: Its matching antigen is unknown.

Investigators spread the genomic DNA of each subset evenly over several immunoSEQ plates. Clones were sequenced by immunoSEQ multiplex PCR, and TCRdb holds only the in-frame ones, with some missing. The repertoire includes some 380,000 clones, about 96% of them detected once, and more than 0.3% sits in the top ten. The receptor comes from a man aged 25 to 45 in good health. Sequencing input: memory CD8+ T cells sorted from blood. Subset meaning: CD45RO+ cells pooled with CCR7-negative TemRA cells. The J gene is TRBJ2-3, the V gene TRBV18, with D possibly being TRBD1 or TRBD2 (7 bases each). CDR3 in amino acids: CASSPPTGRADTQYF. CDR3 bases: TGTGCCAGCTCACCACCGACAGGGAGGGCAGATACGCAGTATTTT.